The clone carrying this TCR beta chain came up once. Germline V gene lookup returns CDR1 ENHRY and CDR2 SYGVKD. The CDR3 contains 14 residues. Trimming left V 10 bases short and J 2 bases short, with 15 bases between. Patients had residual fresh-frozen tumor tissue and more than two years of survival data. Isocitrate dehydrogenase mutation was absent in all glioblastoma patients. The data derive from a study of glioma-infiltrating T cells after dendritic cell vaccination. The primer mix had 60 V beta and 13 J beta primers. TCRdb's table, derived via immunoSEQ multiplex PCR, lists solely in-frame clones and lacks some. The sample consists of more than 60,000 clones, 82% of them appearing once.

The TCR was taken from a human donor with glioblastoma. The chain employs TRBV10-3 and TRBJ2-1; possible D gene TRBD2, 7 bases. The sequencing here drew on blood, taken before dendritic cell vaccination. CDR3 region: CATGRGITYNEQFF. CDR3 coding DNA: TGTGCCACAGGGAGGGGGATAACCTACAATGAGCAGTTCTTC.